The clone carrying this T cell receptor beta chain was observed a few times. These data originate in a study of control samples from healthy donors and cancer patients. The germline CDR1 and CDR2 sequences are SGHKS and YYEKEE (reference sequence). The CDR3 has 14 amino acids. The V end was cut by 2 bases, the J end by 7 bases, with 15 bases between. Produced via immunoSEQ multiplex PCR; TCRdb's table is partial and in-frame only. The sample carries about 110,000 clones, around 89% recorded once. The clonotype was recovered from a woman aged 60-75 years with lung cancer. This sequence joins TRBV5-5 and TRBJ1-1; D gene ambiguous. Sequencing was performed on PBMCs. The CDR3 DNA is TGTGCCAGCAGCTTTGATCACGGGCGTTTTGAAGCTTTCTTT. This codes for CASSFDHGRFEAFF.